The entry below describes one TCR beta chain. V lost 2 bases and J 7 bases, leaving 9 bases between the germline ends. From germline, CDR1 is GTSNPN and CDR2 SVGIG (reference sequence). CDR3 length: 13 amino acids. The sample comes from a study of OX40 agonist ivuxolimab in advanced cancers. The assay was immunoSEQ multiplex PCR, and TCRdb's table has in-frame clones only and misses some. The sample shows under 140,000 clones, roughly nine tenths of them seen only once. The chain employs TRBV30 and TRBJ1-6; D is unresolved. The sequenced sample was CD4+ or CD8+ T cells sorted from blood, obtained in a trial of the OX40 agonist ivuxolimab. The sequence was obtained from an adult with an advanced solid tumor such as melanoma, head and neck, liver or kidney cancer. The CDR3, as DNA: TGTGCCTGGAGTACGGACGGGAATTCACCCCTCCACTTT. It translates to CAWSTDGNSPLHF.